This T cell receptor (beta chain) was captured in a study of blood T cells in healthy people across ages. Findings of the study overall: Greater diversity and more naive CD4+ cells were seen in long-lived donors than in aged donors.

Germline V CDR1 and CDR2: MDHEN, SYDVKM. Trimming removed 5 bases from V and 4 bases from J, with 11 bases in between. The CDR3 covers 13 residues. Combining a sample-barcoded 5' primer with a J-beta primer mix, a second PCR ran for about 7 to 11 cycles. A minimum of 2.5 million CDR3-containing paired-end reads was obtained for each sample. TCRdb passed the 5' RACE reads through MiXCR, listing each CDR3 protein once. The repertoire holds some 750,000 distinct CDR3 sequences, with about a fifth as singletons. A word on this clonotype: Its specificity is unknown.

Specimen: blood. This chain connects TRBV28 to TRBJ1-2; no clear D gene. This TCR derives from a man between 65 and 80 years old in good health. CDR3 bases: TGTGCCAGCAGTCCACAGAGTACCTATGGCTACACCTTC. This sequence encodes CASSPQSTYGYTF.